The 23 T cell receptor beta chains below were found in one sample sequenced in a study of cytomegalovirus exposure and HLA in healthy donors. The PCR contained 60 Vbeta and 13 Jbeta primers. The repertoire was sequenced with immunoSEQ multiplex PCR; TCRdb's copy has only in-frame clones and lacks some. The clone table shows under 150,000 clones, with the ten largest holding about 2.5%. Sequenced material: PBMCs. Receptors originate from a man aged 40-49 years in good health and CMV-seronegative.

The V call is TRBV6-1, the J call TRBJ1-1; maybe TRBD1 (5 bases). This CDR3 is 16 amino acids long. Germline assignment: CDR1 MNHNS and CDR2 SASEGT. Trimming removed 3 bases from V and 6 bases from J, with 20 bases in between. The CDR3 DNA reads TGTGCCAGCAGTGAGGACCTGGGGGGAAAAGTATCTGAAGCTTTCTTT. It yields the protein CASSEDLGGKVSEAFF.

The chain is built from TRBV4-2 and TRBJ2-6; 7 nucleotides match TRBD2. Germline trimming cut 1 base from V and 0 bases from J; bases unmatched to any gene: 0. This CDR3 contains 16 residues. CDR1 and CDR2 (germline): LGHNA, YNFKEQ. In nucleotides, the CDR3 is TGTGCCAGCAGCCAAGCGGGGGGCTCTGGGGCCAACGTCCTGACTTTC. Protein product: CASSQAGGSGANVLTF.

The V call is TRBV28, the J call TRBJ1-2; 8 bases align to TRBD1. The CDR3 has 14 amino acids. V shed 5 bases, J shed 3 bases, and the junction held 5 bases outside the gene matches. Germline CDR1 reads MDHEN; CDR2 reads SYDVKM. The CDR3 protein is CASSTWDRYYGYTF. The CDR3 coding sequence is TGTGCCAGCAGTACCTGGGACAGGTACTATGGCTACACCTTC.

The chain joins TRBV4-1 to TRBJ2-5; TRBD2 matches at 9 bases. CDR1 and CDR2 (germline): MGHRA, YSYEKL. The J segment lost 5 bases and the V segment lost 8 bases, leaving 15 bases of the junction unmatched. This CDR3 is 16 amino acids long. The CDR3: CASGGEAGGAGETQYF. The CDR3 DNA reads TGCGCCAGCGGGGGCGAGGCGGGGGGGGCAGGGGAGACCCAGTACTTC.

This rearrangement joins TRBV7-2 to TRBJ2-7; maybe TRBD1 (5 bases). CDR3 length equals 14 residues. V was trimmed by 1 base and J by 3 bases, leaving 10 bases between them. CDR1 is SGHTA, CDR2 FQGNSA, per germline. The CDR3 DNA is TGTGCCAGCAGCTTAGGACAGCTTAGCTACGAGCAGTACTTC. It translates to CASSLGQLSYEQYF. The full variable domain, rest sourced from reference TRBV7-2 and TRBJ2-7, is GAGVSQSPSNKVTEKGKDVELRCDPISGHTALYWYRQSLGQGLEFLIYFQGNSAPDKSGLPSDRFSAERTGGSVSTLTIQRTQQEDSAVYLCASSLGQLSYEQYFGPGTRLTVT.

This chain links TRBV7-9 with TRBJ1-1; no clear D gene. There are 14 residues in the CDR3. V gave up 1 base and J gave up 3 bases, with 9 bases separating them. Germline CDR1 is SEHNR and CDR2 is FQNEAQ (reference sequence). The DNA of the CDR3 is TGTGCCAGCAGCTTAGGCCAGGAAGACACTGAAGCTTTCTTT. Its translation is CASSLGQEDTEAFF.

The chain is built from TRBV7-2 and TRBJ2-7; TRBD2 matches at 8 bases. Trimming removed 5 bases from V and 7 bases from J; junction bases left unmatched: 7. The length of the CDR3 is 13 residues. CDR1 is SGHTA and CDR2 is FQGNSA in the germline V gene. This chain's CDR3 is CASSLKRGREQYF. DNA of the CDR3: TGTGCCAGCAGCCTAAAGCGGGGGCGAGAGCAGTACTTC.

The genes are TRBV7-9 and TRBJ2-1; TRBD2 aligns across 7 bases. In germline, CDR1 is SEHNR, CDR2 FQNEAQ (reference sequence). V shed 2 bases, J shed 5 bases, and the junction held 6 bases outside the gene matches. The CDR3 runs 15 residues. CDR3 sequence: CASSLKGLGNNEQFF. CDR3 DNA sequence: TGTGCCAGCAGCTTAAAAGGACTAGGGAACAATGAGCAGTTCTTC.

This chain uses TRBV6-5 with TRBJ2-7; D gene ambiguous. The CDR3 covers 13 residues. Germline V CDR1 and CDR2: MNHEY, SVGAGI. V shed 2 bases and J shed 1 base, with 6 bases lying between them. Here the CDR3 DNA reads TGTGCCAGCAGTTACGTCGGGTCCTACGAGCAGTACTTC. This translates into CASSYVGSYEQYF.

The V and J genes are TRBV7-2 and TRBJ2-3; TRBD2 is a possible D gene (6 bases). Germline V gene data show CDR1 as SGHTA and CDR2 as FQGNSA. The V and J ends lost 1 base and 2 bases respectively, with 10 bases between them. This CDR3 is built from 15 residues. DNA of the CDR3: TGTGCCAGCAGCTTAGGGCGGGGAAACACAGATACGCAGTATTTT. Protein product: CASSLGRGNTDTQYF.

The chain couples TRBV19 to TRBJ1-5; 8 bases are a match to TRBD1. Germline V CDR1 and CDR2: LNHDA, SQIVND (reference sequence). The CDR3 contains 15 residues. With 4 bases clipped from V and 4 bases from J, the junction kept 6 bases outside the gene matches. CDR3 nucleotide sequence: TGTGCCAGTAGTACCCGGGACAGGCCGAATCAGCCCCAGCATTTT. Translated: CASSTRDRPNQPQHF.

The V and J genes are TRBV19 and TRBJ1-2; 9 bases line up with TRBD1. The CDR3 extends over 14 amino acids. V gave up 1 base and J gave up 8 bases; unmatched junction bases: 5. Per the germline V gene, CDR1 is LNHDA and CDR2 is SQIVND (reference sequence). CDR3 DNA sequence: TGTGCCAGTAGTATAGCCGGGACAGGGAGCGGCTACACCTTC. Translation gives CASSIAGTGSGYTF.

V and J are TRBV6-6 and TRBJ2-5, with 11 bases identical to TRBD2. This CDR3 has 16 residues. J was trimmed by 3 bases and V by 6 bases; bases with no gene match: 9. The germline V gene encodes CDR1 MNHNY and CDR2 SVGAGI (reference sequence). The CDR3: CASRGLAGGAKETQYF. CDR3 bases: TGTGCCAGCAGAGGACTAGCGGGTGGGGCAAAAGAGACCCAGTACTTC.

V gene TRBV5-4 combines with J gene TRBJ1-6; D gene unclear. The CDR3 is made up of 16 amino acids. The ends were cut back, 0 bases at V and 7 bases at J, with 14 bases in the middle. CDR1 is SGHNT, CDR2 YYREEE, per germline (reference sequence). The CDR3 DNA sequence: TGTGCCAGCAGCTTGGTGCCGGCGGAAATAAATTCACCCCTCCACTTT. It encodes CASSLVPAEINSPLHF.

This chain joins TRBV5-1 and TRBJ2-1, with TRBD2 matching 11 bases. The germline CDR1 and CDR2 sequences are SGHRS and YFSETQ. This CDR3 contains 17 residues. V lost 3 bases and J lost 1; bases outside the gene matches: 6. CDR3 region: CASSSISGGASYNEQFF. CDR3 DNA: TGCGCCAGCAGCTCTATTAGCGGGGGGGCATCCTACAATGAGCAGTTCTTC.

The chain links TRBV5-4 to TRBJ2-1; D gene ambiguous. V was pared by 0 bases and J by 10 bases, with 20 bases between. Germline loops: CDR1 SGHNT, CDR2 YYREEE (reference sequence). The CDR3 has 16 amino acids. The DNA for the CDR3 is TGTGCCAGCAGCTTGGAGCGACTCCTTACCAGTGGGGAGCAGTTCTTC. It yields the protein CASSLERLLTSGEQFF.

V usage is TRBV25-1 and J usage is TRBJ2-7; D uncertain. The CDR3 is 12 residues long. The V gene's germline CDR1 is MGHDK and CDR2 SYGVNS. V was pared by 4 bases and J by 1 base, with 5 bases between. This chain's CDR3 is CASSGSSYEQYF. The CDR3 DNA reads TGTGCCAGCAGTGGCAGTTCCTACGAGCAGTACTTC.

The V and J genes are TRBV19 and TRBJ2-2; no reliable D call. This CDR3 spans 18 amino acids. CDR1 is LNHDA, CDR2 SQIVND, per germline (reference sequence). V dropped 4 bases and J dropped 1 base, with 19 bases sitting between them. The CDR3 nucleotides read TGTGCCAGTAGTACACCCCCCCCTGAGGAACGGAACACCGGGGAGCTGTTTTTT. Residues: CASSTPPPEERNTGELFF. The full variable domain, in which reference TRBV19 and TRBJ2-2 provide the parts outside the CDR3, is DGGITQSPKYLFRKEGQNVTLSCEQNLNHDAMYWYRQDPGQGLRLIYYSQIVNDFQKGDIAEGYSVSREKKESFPLTVTSAQKNPTAFYLCASSTPPPEERNTGELFFGEGSRLTVL.

The chain combines TRBV2 with TRBJ2-3, with TRBD2 matching 9 bases. The germline CDR1 and CDR2 sequences are SNHLY and FYNNEI. V was clipped by 4 bases and J by 4 bases; unmatched bases: 21. The CDR3 is made up of 20 amino acids. CDR3 protein: CASSVGFGLAGDTGADTQYF. For the CDR3, the DNA is TGTGCCAGCAGTGTAGGTTTTGGGTTAGCGGGGGACACGGGGGCAGATACGCAGTATTTT. Full variable domain (remainder filled in from reference TRBV2 and TRBJ2-3): EPEVTQTPSHQVTQMGQEVILRCVPISNHLYFYWYRQILGQKVEFLVSFYNNEISEKSEIFDDQFSVERPDGSNFTLKIRSTKLEDSAMYFCASSVGFGLAGDTGADTQYFGPGTRLTVL.

The chain couples TRBV5-1 to TRBJ2-1, with 8 positions matching TRBD2. V was clipped by 0 bases and J by 8 bases; unmatched bases: 13. Per the germline V gene, CDR1 is SGHRS and CDR2 is YFSETQ. This CDR3 comprises 17 residues. CDR3 region: CASSLDGGGGRRDEQFF. In nucleotides, the CDR3 is TGCGCCAGCAGCTTGGACGGGGGGGGAGGGCGTCGTGATGAGCAGTTCTTC.

The chain combines TRBV10-3 with TRBJ1-2; 7 nucleotides align to TRBD1. The V and J ends lost 1 base and 6 bases, in that order; junction bases with no gene match: 2. CDR3 length: 13 amino acids. In germline, CDR1 is ENHRY, CDR2 SYGVKD. CDR3 in DNA: TGTGCCATCAGTGAGTTGACAGGGAATGGCTACACCTTC. Amino acids: CAISELTGNGYTF.

The gene calls are TRBV4-3 and TRBJ1-1; perhaps TRBD1 as D (5 bases). Germline assignment: CDR1 LGHNA and CDR2 YSLEER. This CDR3 is built from 14 residues. Trimming shortened V by 8 bases and J by 2 bases, and 15 bases separated the two germline ends. The CDR3: CASGQGTANTEAFF. CDR3 in DNA: TGCGCCAGCGGTCAGGGAACAGCCAACACTGAAGCTTTCTTT.

The chain recombines TRBV18 with TRBJ1-4; D ambiguous. The CDR3 has 14 amino acids. From germline, CDR1 is KGHSH and CDR2 LQKENI. The V end lost 5 bases, the J end lost 2 bases, and 9 bases lay between the germline ends. CDR3 nucleotide sequence: TGTGCCAGCTCAGCTCCGGGGACTAATGAAAAACTGTTTTTT. It specifies CASSAPGTNEKLFF.